The clone carrying this T cell receptor beta chain has only a few counts. Antigen specificity is unknown. The data were obtained in a study of T cells after yellow fever vaccination. At the level of the study: SMART-Seq v4 Ultra Low Input prepared the low-cell-number fractions.

The CDR3 runs to 12 residues. Per germline, CDR1 SGHTA and CDR2 FQGNSA. V shed 5 bases and J 13 bases; nucleotides not matched to a gene: 5. TCRdb used MiXCR to reprocess the 5' RACE reads, holding one entry per CDR3 protein. In the table there are under 550,000 distinct CDR3 sequences, 21% of which are singletons. Overall study results and limits: There was a small share of clonotypes that showed up in both the CD4 and CD8 compartments. Weaker overall, the secondary response nonetheless peaked faster (day 5 versus 15). Detected again after the booster were most primary-vaccination clones, at nearly 97% CD4 and nearly 90% CD8.

The chain carries TRBV7-2 and TRBJ1-6, with TRBD1 matching over 7 bases. This specimen was PBMCs, taken approximately 22 days after the first yellow fever vaccination. The TCR was taken from a man younger than 30 who received the YFV17D yellow fever vaccine. CDR3 region: CASSTRTGPLHF. Written as DNA, the CDR3 is TGTGCCAGCAGCACCCGGACAGGCCCCCTCCACTTT.